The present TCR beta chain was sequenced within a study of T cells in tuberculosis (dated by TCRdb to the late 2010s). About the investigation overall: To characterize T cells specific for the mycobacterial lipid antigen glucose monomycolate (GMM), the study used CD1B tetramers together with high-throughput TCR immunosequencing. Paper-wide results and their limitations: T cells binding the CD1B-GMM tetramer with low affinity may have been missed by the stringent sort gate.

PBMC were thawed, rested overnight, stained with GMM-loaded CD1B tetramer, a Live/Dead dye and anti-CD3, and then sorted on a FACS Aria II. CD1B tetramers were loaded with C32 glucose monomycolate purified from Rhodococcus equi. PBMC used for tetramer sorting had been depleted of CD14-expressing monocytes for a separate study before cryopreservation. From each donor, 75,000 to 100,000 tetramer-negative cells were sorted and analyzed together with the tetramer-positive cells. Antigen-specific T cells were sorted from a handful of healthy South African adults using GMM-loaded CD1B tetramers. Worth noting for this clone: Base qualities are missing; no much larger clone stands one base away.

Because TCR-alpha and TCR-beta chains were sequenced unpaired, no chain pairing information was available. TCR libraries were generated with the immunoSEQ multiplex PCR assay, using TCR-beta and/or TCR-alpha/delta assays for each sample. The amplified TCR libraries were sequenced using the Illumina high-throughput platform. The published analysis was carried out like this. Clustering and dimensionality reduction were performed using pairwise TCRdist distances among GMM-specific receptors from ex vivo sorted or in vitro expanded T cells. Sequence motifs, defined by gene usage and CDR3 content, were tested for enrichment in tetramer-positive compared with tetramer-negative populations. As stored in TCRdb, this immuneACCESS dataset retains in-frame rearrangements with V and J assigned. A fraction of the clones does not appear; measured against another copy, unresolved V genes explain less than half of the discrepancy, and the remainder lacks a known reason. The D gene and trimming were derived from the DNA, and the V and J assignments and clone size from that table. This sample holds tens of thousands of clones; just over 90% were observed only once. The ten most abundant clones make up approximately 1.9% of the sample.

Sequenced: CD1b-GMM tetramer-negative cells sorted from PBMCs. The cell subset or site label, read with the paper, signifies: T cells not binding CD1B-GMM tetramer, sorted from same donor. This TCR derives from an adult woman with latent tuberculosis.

The CDR3 is CASSFIAGGRNSPLHF. The base sequence is TGTGCCAGCAGCTTTATCGCAGGGGGGCGGAATTCACCCCTCCACTTT. The sequence links TRBV11-2 to TRBJ1-6; TRBD1 agrees with 7 junctional bases. CDR1 SGHAT and CDR2 FQNNGV are derived from the germline V gene. Relative to germline, V is missing 3 bases and J is missing 7 bases, with 9 bases of the junction outside any gene match. Its CDR3 holds 16 amino acids, cysteine through phenylalanine. The entry retains the CDR3 DNA only, 48 bases that are in frame from base 1.